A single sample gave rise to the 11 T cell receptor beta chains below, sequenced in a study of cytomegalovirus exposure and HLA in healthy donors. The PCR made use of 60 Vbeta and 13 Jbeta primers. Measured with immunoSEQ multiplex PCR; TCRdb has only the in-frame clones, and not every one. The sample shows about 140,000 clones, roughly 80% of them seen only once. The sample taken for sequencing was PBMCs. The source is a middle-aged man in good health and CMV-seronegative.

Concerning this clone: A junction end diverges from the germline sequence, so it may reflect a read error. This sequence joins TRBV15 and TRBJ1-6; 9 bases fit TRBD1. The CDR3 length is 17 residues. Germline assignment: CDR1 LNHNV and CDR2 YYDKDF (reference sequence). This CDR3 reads CATSRQPGQGYNSPLHF. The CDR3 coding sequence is TGTGCCACCAGCAGACAGCCGGGACAGGGTTATAATTCCCCCCTCCACTTT. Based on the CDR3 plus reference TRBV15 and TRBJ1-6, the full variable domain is DAMVIQNPRYQVTQFGKPVTLSCSQTLNHNVMYWYQQKSSQAPKLLFHYYDKDFNNEADTPDNFQSRRPNTSFCFLDIRSPGLGDTAMYLCATSRQPGQGYNSPLHFGNGTRLTVT.

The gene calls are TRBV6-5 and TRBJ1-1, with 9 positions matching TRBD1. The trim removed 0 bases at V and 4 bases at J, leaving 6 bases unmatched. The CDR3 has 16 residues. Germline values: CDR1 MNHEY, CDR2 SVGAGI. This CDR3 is CASSYSWTGVSTEAFF. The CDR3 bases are TGTGCCAGCAGTTACTCCTGGACAGGGGTCTCCACTGAAGCTTTCTTT.

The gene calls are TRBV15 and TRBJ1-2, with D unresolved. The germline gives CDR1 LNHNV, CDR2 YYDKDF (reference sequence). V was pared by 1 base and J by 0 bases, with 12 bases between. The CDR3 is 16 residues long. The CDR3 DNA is TGTGCCACCAGCAGAGGGAGTCCGACTTCTAACTATGGCTACACCTTC. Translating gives CATSRGSPTSNYGYTF.

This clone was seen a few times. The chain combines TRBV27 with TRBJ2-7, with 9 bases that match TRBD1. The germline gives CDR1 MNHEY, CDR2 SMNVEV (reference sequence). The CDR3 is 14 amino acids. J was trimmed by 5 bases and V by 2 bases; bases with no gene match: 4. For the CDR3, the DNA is TGTGCCAGCAGTTTAGAACAGGGGGCTGACGAGCAGTACTTC. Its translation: CASSLEQGADEQYF.

CDR3 sequence (DNA): TGCGCCAGCAGCTTGCGCACAGCGAACACCGGGGAGCTGTTTTTT. It is translated as CASSLRTANTGELFF. The rearrangement uses TRBV5-1 and TRBJ2-2; unclear D gene. The CDR3 runs 15 residues. Deletions cut 1 base from V and 0 bases from J, with 7 bases between. Germline V gene lookup returns CDR1 SGHRS and CDR2 YFSETQ. The variable domain in full, with the rest retrieved from reference TRBV5-1 and TRBJ2-2, is KAGVTQTPRYLIKTRGQQVTLSCSPISGHRSVSWYQQTPGQGLQFLFEYFSETQRNKGNFPGRFSGRQFSNSRSEMNVSTLELGDSALYLCASSLRTANTGELFFGEGSRLTVL.

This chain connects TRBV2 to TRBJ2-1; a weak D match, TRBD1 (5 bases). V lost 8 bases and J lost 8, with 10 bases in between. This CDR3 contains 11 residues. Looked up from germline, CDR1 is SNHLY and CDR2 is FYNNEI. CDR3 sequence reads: CASSWGHEQFF. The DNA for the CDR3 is TGTGCCAGCTCATGGGGCCATGAGCAGTTCTTC.

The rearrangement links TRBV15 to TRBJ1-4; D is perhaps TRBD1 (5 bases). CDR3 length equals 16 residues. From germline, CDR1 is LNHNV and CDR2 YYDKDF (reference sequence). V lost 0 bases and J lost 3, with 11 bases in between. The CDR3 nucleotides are TGTGCCACCAGCAGAGAAGGCAGGGTAGCTAATGAAAAACTGTTTTTT. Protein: CATSREGRVANEKLFF.

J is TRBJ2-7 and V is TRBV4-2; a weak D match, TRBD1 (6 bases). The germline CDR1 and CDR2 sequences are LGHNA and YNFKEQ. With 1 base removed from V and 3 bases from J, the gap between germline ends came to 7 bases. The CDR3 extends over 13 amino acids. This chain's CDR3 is CASSQGQDYEQYF. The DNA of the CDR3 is TGTGCCAGCAGCCAAGGACAGGACTACGAGCAGTACTTC.

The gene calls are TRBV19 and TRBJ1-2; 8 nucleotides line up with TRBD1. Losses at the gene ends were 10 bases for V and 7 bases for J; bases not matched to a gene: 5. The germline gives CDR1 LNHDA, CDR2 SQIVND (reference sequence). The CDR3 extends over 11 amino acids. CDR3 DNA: TGTGCCACCAGGACAGGGACTGGCTACACCTTC. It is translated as CATRTGTGYTF.

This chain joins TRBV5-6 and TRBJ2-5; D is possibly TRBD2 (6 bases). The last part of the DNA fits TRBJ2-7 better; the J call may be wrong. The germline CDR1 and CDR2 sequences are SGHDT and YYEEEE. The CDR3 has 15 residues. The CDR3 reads CASSLGGESSYEQYF. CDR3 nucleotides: TGTGCCAGCAGCTTAGGCGGGGAGAGCTCCTACGAGCAGTACTTC.

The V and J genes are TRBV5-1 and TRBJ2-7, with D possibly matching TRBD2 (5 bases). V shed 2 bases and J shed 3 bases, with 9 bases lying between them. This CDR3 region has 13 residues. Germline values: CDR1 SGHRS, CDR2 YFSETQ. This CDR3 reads CASSLNSGYEQYF. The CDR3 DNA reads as TGCGCCAGCAGCTTAAACAGCGGCTACGAGCAGTACTTC.